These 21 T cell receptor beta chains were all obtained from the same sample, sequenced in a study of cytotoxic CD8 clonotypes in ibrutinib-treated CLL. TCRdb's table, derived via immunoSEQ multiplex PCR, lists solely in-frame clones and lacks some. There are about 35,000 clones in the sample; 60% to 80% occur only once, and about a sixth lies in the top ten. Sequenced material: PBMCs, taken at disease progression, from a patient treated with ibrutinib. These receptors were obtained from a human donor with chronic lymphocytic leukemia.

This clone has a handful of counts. CDR3 sequence (DNA): TGCGCCAGCAGCTTGGCCCTGGCGGGGTCCTACAATGAGCAGTTCTTC. It is translated as CASSLALAGSYNEQFF. J is TRBJ2-1 and V is TRBV5-1; D may be TRBD2 (6 bases). The CDR3 is 16 residues long. In germline, CDR1 is SGHRS, CDR2 YFSETQ. V dropped 0 bases and J dropped 1 base, with 11 bases sitting between them.

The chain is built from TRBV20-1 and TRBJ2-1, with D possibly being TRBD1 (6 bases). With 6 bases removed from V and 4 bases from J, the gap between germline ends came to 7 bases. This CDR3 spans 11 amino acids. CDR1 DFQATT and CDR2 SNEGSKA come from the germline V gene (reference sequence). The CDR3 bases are TGCAGTGCAACAGGGTACAATGAGCAGTTCTTC. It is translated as CSATGYNEQFF.

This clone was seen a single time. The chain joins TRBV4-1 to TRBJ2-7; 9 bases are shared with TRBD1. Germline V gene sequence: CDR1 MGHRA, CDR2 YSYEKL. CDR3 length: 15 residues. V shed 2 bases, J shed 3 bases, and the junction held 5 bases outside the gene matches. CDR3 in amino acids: CASSQPGQGLYEQYF. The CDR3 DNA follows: TGCGCCAGCAGCCAACCGGGACAGGGACTCTACGAGCAGTACTTC.

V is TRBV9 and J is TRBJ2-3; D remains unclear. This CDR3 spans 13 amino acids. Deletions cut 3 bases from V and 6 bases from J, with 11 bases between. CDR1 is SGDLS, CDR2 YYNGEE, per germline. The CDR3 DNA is TGTGCCAGCAGCGGTGTGGACCGGGATACGCAGTATTTT. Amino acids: CASSGVDRDTQYF.

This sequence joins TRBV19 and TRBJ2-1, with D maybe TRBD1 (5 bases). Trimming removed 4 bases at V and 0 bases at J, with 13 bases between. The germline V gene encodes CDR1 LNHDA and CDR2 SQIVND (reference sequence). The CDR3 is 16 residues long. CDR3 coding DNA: TGTGCCAGTAGTACCCCGACAGTTAGCTCCTACAATGAGCAGTTCTTC. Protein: CASSTPTVSSYNEQFF.

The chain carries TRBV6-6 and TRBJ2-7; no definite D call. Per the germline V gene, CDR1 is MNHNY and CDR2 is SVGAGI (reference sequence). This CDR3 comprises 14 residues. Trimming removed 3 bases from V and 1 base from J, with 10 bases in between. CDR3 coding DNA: TGTGCCAGCAGTTATAGGGATTGGTCCTACGAGCAGTACTTC. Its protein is CASSYRDWSYEQYF.

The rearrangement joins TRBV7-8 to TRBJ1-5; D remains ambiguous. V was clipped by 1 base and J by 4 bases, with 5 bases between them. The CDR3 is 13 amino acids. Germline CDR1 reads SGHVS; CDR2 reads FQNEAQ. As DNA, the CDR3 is TGTGCCAGCAGCTTAGACGGGAATCAGCCCCAGCATTTT. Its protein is CASSLDGNQPQHF.

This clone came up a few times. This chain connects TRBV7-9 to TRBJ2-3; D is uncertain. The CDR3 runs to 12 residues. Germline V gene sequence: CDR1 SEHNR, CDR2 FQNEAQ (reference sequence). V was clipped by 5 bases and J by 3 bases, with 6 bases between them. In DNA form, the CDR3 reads TGTGCCAGCAGCCCCCAGACAGATACGCAGTATTTT. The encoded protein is CASSPQTDTQYF.

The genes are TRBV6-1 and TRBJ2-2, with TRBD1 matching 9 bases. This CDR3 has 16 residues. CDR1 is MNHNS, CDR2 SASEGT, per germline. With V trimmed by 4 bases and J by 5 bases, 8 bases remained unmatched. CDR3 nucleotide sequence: TGTGCCAGCAGTGCATCTTCCGGGACAGGGACCGGGGAGCTGTTTTTT. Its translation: CASSASSGTGTGELFF.

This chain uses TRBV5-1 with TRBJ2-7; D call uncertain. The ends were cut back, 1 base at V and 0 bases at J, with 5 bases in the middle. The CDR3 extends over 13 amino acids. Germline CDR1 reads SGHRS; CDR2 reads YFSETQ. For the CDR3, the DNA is TGCGCCAGCAGCTTGCCAGACTCCTACGAGCAGTACTTC. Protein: CASSLPDSYEQYF.

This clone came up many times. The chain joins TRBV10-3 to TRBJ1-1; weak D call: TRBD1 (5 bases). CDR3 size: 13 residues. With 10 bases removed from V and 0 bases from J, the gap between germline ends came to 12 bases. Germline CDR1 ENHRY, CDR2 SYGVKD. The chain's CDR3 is CATTGPLNTEAFF. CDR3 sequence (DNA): TGTGCCACGACGGGACCTTTGAACACTGAAGCTTTCTTT.

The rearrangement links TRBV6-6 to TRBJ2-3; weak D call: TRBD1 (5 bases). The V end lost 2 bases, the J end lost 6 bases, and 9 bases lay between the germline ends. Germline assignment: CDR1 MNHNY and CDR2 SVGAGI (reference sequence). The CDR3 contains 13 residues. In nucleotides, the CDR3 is TGTGCCAGCAGTTACGATCCAGGGGATACGCAGTATTTT. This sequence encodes CASSYDPGDTQYF.

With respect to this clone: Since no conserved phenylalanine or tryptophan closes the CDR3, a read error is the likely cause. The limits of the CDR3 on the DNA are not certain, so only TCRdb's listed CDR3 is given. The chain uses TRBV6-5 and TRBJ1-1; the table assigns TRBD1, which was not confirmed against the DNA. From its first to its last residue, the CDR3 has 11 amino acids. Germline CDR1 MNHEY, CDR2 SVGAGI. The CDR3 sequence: CASSHGTGAAL.

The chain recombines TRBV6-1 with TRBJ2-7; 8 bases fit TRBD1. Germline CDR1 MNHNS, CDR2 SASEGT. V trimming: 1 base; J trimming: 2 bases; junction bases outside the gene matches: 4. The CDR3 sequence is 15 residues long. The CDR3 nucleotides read TGTGCCAGCAGTGAAGGCGGACAGGGTACCTACGAGCAGTACTTC. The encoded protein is CASSEGGQGTYEQYF.

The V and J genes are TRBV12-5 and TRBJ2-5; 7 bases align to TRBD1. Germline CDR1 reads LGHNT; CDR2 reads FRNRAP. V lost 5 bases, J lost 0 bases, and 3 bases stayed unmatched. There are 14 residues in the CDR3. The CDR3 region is CASGGQAYQETQYF. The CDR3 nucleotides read TGTGCTAGTGGTGGACAGGCGTACCAAGAGACCCAGTACTTC.

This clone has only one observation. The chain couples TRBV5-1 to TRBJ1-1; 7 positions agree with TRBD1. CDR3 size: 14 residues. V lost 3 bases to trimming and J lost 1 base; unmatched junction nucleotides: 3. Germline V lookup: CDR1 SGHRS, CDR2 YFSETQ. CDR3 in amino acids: CASSWRTGNTEAFF. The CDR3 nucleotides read TGCGCCAGCAGCTGGAGGACAGGGAACACTGAAGCTTTCTTT.

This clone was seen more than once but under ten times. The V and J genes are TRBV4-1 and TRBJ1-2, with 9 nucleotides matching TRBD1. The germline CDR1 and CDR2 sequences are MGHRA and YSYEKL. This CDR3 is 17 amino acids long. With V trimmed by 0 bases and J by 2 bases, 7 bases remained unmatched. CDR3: CASSQELGTGLNYGYTF. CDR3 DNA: TGCGCCAGCAGCCAAGAACTTGGGACAGGGTTAAACTATGGCTACACCTTC.

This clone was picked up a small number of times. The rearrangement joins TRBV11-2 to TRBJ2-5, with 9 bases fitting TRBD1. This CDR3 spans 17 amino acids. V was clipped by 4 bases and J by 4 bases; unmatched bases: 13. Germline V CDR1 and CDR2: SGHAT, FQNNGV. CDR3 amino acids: CASSWLSETGGLETQYF. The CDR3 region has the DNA TGTGCCAGCAGCTGGCTTAGCGAGACAGGGGGTTTAGAGACCCAGTACTTC. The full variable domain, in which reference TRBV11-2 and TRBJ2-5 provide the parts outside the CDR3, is EAGVAQSPRYKIIEKRQSVAFWCNPISGHATLYWYQQILGQGPKLLIQFQNNGVVDDSQLPKDRFSAERLKGVDSTLKIQPAKLEDSAVYLCASSWLSETGGLETQYFGPGTRLLVL.

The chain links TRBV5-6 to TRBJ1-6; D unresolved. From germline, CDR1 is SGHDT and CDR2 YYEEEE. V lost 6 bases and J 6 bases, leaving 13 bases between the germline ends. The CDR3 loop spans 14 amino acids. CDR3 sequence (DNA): TGTGCCAGCACCCTGGGGAGAATTAATTCACCCCTCCACTTT. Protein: CASTLGRINSPLHF. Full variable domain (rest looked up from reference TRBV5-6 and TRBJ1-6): DAGVTQSPTHLIKTRGQQVTLRCSPKSGHDTVSWYQQALGQGPQFIFQYYEEEERQRGNFPDRFSGHQFPNYSSELNVNALLLGDSALYLCASTLGRINSPLHFGNGTRLTVT.

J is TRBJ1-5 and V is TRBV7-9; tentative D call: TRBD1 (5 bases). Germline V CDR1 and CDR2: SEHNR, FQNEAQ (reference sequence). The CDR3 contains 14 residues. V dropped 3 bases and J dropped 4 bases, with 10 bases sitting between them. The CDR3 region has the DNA TGTGCCAGCAGCTTTGAGGGGCTTAATCAGCCCCAGCATTTT. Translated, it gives CASSFEGLNQPQHF.

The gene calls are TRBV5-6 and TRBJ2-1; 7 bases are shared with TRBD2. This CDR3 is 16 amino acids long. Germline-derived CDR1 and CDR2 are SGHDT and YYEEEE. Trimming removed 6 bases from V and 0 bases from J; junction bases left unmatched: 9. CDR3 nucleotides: TGTGCCAGCACCCGAGGGAGGGCGAGCTCCTACAATGAGCAGTTCTTC. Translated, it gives CASTRGRASSYNEQFF.